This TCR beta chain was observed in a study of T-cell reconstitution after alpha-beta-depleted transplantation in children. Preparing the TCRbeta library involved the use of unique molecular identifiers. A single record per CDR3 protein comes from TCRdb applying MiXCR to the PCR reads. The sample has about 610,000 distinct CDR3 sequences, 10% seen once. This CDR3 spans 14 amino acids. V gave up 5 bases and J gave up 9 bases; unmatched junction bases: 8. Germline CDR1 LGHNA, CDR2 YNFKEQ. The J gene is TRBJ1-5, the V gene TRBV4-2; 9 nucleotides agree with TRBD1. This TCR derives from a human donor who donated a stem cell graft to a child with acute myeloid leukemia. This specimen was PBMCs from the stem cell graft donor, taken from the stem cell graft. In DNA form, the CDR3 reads TGTGCCAGCAGCGCAGGGACAGGGAGGACGCCCCAGCATTTT. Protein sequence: CASSAGTGRTPQHF.